What follows describes a single T cell receptor beta chain. Its antigen is currently unknown. Profiling relied on immunoSEQ multiplex PCR, and the TCRdb table lists in-frame clones only, not all of them. The sample lists 120,000 to 150,000 clones, 86% seen once, with roughly 5.1% in the top ten. CDR1 and CDR2 from the germline V gene are MNHEY and SMNVEV (reference sequence). The V and J ends lost 4 bases and 0 bases respectively, with 10 bases between them. The CDR3 consists of 15 residues. The sample originates from a study of T cell responses to AZD1222 COVID-19 vaccine. Whole-study results and caveats: White British ancestry dominated among donors, who included more females, and clonal diversity was possibly underestimated.

Sequenced here: peripheral blood, sampled 28 days after the second AZD1222 dose. The chain recombines TRBV27 with TRBJ2-1; weak D call: TRBD2 (6 bases). The origin of this receptor is an adult who received the AZD1222 COVID-19 vaccine. The CDR3 DNA is TGTGCCAGCAGTTCGGCGGGATACTCCTACAATGAGCAGTTCTTC. This translates into CASSSAGYSYNEQFF.